Listed here is a single TCR beta chain. What it binds is unknown. This sample stems from a study of shared clonotypes between healthy human individuals. The assay ran at deep level. TCRdb keeps only in-frame clones here, not all; method: immunoSEQ multiplex PCR. This repertoire shows roughly 2,300,000 clones, about nine tenths found once; its top ten account for 0.37%. Trimming at V came to 3 bases and at J to 2 bases, leaving 3 bases not matched to a gene. The length of the CDR3 is 14 residues. Germline V CDR1 and CDR2: SGHDT, YYEEEE. Subsets obtained from CD4+ cells comprised CD45RA+ naive and CD45RA-negative memory cells. Study results and caveats: What limited the represented genetic and exposure-history diversity was the small number of donors.

The sample was naive CD4+ T cells from PBMCs. Subset specified: CD45RA+ positively selected. The source of this sequence is a man aged 18 to 29 in good health. Some clones in this sample may be carry-over from other donors' samples. The chain uses TRBV5-6 and TRBJ2-7; the match to TRBD1 covers 9 bases. The CDR3 DNA reads TGTGCCAGCAGCTGGACAGGGGAGGCCTACGAGCAGTACTTC. Its protein is CASSWTGEAYEQYF.